The 18 T cell receptor beta chains in this list originate from one sample, sequenced in a study of T cells in Graves' hyperthyroidism and ophthalmopathy. Amplified TCR beta CDR3 regions came from RNA transcripts. TCR CDR3 underwent first-round RT-PCR with the HTBI primer set. Via MiXCR, TCRdb re-called the multiplex PCR reads, giving one row per CDR3 protein. Here the sample spans about 400,000 distinct CDR3 sequences, just under 15% being singletons. The sequenced sample consisted of blood. These receptors were taken from a woman younger than 45 with Graves' hyperthyroidism.

This clonotype was observed many times. This sequence joins TRBV28 and TRBJ2-5; D possibly corresponds to TRBD2 (5 bases). Germline loops: CDR1 MDHEN, CDR2 SYDVKM. Trimming stripped 2 bases from V and 5 bases from J, with 9 bases between. The CDR3 runs 13 residues. This CDR3 is CASSLLGEETQYF. The CDR3 DNA reads as TGTGCCAGCAGTTTACTCGGGGAGGAGACCCAGTACTTC.

In its sample, this clonotype was seen many times. The chain carries TRBV3-1 and TRBJ1-1; 8 bases align to TRBD1. The germline V gene encodes CDR1 LGHDT and CDR2 YNNKEL (reference sequence). V lost 4 bases, J lost 0 bases, and 4 bases stayed unmatched. This CDR3 has 15 amino acids. CDR3 sequence reads: CASSLRTGMNTEAFF. CDR3 nucleotides: TGTGCCAGCAGCCTTCGGACAGGGATGAACACTGAAGCTTTCTTT.

This clonotype was observed at least ten times. The chain couples TRBV27 to TRBJ2-7; TRBD2 aligns across 9 bases. Trimming cost V 6 bases and J 1 base; bases outside gene matches: 7. This CDR3 has 15 residues. The germline gives CDR1 MNHEY, CDR2 SMNVEV (reference sequence). The CDR3 spells CASRSGTSPSYEQYF. The CDR3 DNA sequence: TGTGCCAGCAGATCCGGGACTAGCCCTTCCTACGAGCAGTACTTC.

This clonotype has only a few counts. The CDR3 loop is CSVVSSGGEKLFF. The CDR3 DNA reads as TGCAGCGTTGTCTCTAGCGGGGGTGAAAAACTGTTTTTT. This rearrangement joins TRBV29-1 to TRBJ1-4, with a weak D call TRBD1 (5 bases). The germline V and J ends were trimmed by 4 bases and 7 bases, with 13 bases remaining between them. This CDR3 is built from 13 residues. Germline-derived CDR1 and CDR2 are SQVTM and ANQGSEA.

This clonotype occurred many times. This chain joins TRBV28 and TRBJ1-1; the D gene is possibly TRBD1 (5 bases). Germline V gene data show CDR1 as MDHEN and CDR2 as SYDVKM. Trimming shortened V by 7 bases and J by 4 bases, and 16 bases separated the two germline ends. The CDR3 covers 14 residues. The CDR3 reads CASTNVLGGTEAFF. The CDR3 DNA is TGTGCCAGCACAAACGTCTTGGGGGGCACTGAAGCTTTCTTT.

The rearrangement links TRBV30 to TRBJ2-7, with TRBD2 matching 14 bases. The CDR3 is 13 amino acids. The J segment lost 3 bases and the V segment lost 8 bases, leaving 3 bases of the junction unmatched. CDR1 and CDR2 from the germline V gene are GTSNPN and SVGIG (reference sequence). The CDR3 sequence: CAGTSGRNYEQYF. In DNA, the CDR3 is TGTGCCGGGACTAGCGGGAGAAACTACGAGCAGTACTTC.

This clonotype occurred many times. The V call is TRBV7-6, the J call TRBJ2-5, with TRBD1 as a possible D gene (6 bases). CDR3 length: 14 residues. Germline CDR1 SGHVS, CDR2 FNYEAQ. Trimming shortened V by 2 bases and J by 4 bases, and 11 bases separated the two germline ends. DNA of the CDR3: TGTGCCAGCAGCTTATCTGGACAGATAGAGACCCAGTACTTC. Its translation is CASSLSGQIETQYF.

This clonotype was observed at least ten times. The chain recombines TRBV12-5 with TRBJ2-1; D may correspond to TRBD1 or TRBD2 (5 bases each). The germline V gene has CDR1 LGHNT and CDR2 FRNRAP. The CDR3 has 15 amino acids. The germline V and J ends were trimmed by 2 bases and 7 bases, with 15 bases remaining between them. The CDR3 is CASGLRGSHPNEQFF. CDR3 in DNA: TGTGCTAGTGGTTTGCGGGGCAGTCACCCTAATGAGCAGTTCTTC.

This clonotype was counted at least ten times. This chain joins TRBV5-1 and TRBJ2-1, with TRBD1 identical over 9 bases. This CDR3 has 14 amino acids. CDR1 is SGHRS, CDR2 YFSETQ, per germline. V trimming: 3 bases; J trimming: 8 bases; junction bases outside the gene matches: 6. This chain's CDR3 is CASSWTGEVDEQFF. DNA of the CDR3: TGCGCCAGCAGCTGGACAGGGGAGGTGGATGAGCAGTTCTTC. Using reference TRBV5-1 and TRBJ2-1 for the parts outside the CDR3, the full variable domain is KAGVTQTPRYLIKTRGQQVTLSCSPISGHRSVSWYQQTPGQGLQFLFEYFSETQRNKGNFPGRFSGRQFSNSRSEMNVSTLELGDSALYLCASSWTGEVDEQFFGPGTRLTVL.

The gene calls are TRBV6-1 and TRBJ1-3; 8 bases match TRBD1. The germline V gene has CDR1 MNHNS and CDR2 SASEGT. The CDR3 totals 17 residues. Trimming at V came to 7 bases and at J to 4 bases, leaving 15 bases not matched to a gene. The CDR3 sequence is CASTSRGQAGKGNTIYF. In DNA, the CDR3 is TGTGCCAGCACTAGTCGGGGACAGGCTGGTAAGGGAAACACCATATATTTT.

The CDR3: CAIGTGGREQYF. The CDR3, as DNA: TGTGCCATCGGGACAGGGGGGAGGGAGCAGTACTTC. V is TRBV10-3 and J is TRBJ2-7; 11 nucleotides match TRBD1. The ends lost 8 bases at V and 7 bases at J; junction bases unmatched: 4. Per germline, CDR1 ENHRY and CDR2 SYGVKD. There are 12 residues in the CDR3.

This clonotype was observed a few times. This chain links TRBV20-1 with TRBJ2-3; perhaps D is TRBD1 or TRBD2 (5 bases each). This CDR3 has 15 amino acids. Germline V lookup: CDR1 DFQATT, CDR2 SNEGSKA (reference sequence). The V gene lost 2 bases and the J gene lost 2 bases, with 14 bases spanning the gap. The CDR3 spells CSARTPGTNTDTQYF. The CDR3 nucleotides read TGCAGTGCTAGAACACCCGGGACGAACACAGATACGCAGTATTTT.

The sample holds many counts of this clonotype. The gene calls are TRBV3-1 and TRBJ2-7; weak D call: TRBD2 (5 bases). The CDR3 contains 15 residues. Trimming took 1 base from V and 7 from J, leaving 17 bases between them. Germline-derived CDR1 and CDR2 are LGHDT and YNNKEL (reference sequence). In nucleotides, the CDR3 is TGTGCCAGCAGCCAAGCCGATCGGGGATTGGGTGAGCAGTACTTC. Translated, it gives CASSQADRGLGEQYF.

Ten or more counts support this clonotype. The chain is built from TRBV20-1 and TRBJ2-3, with 8 bases lining up with TRBD2. CDR3 length: 15 amino acids. After removal of 3 bases from V and 2 bases from J, the junction contained 7 bases not matched to a gene. Per germline, CDR1 DFQATT and CDR2 SNEGSKA (reference sequence). The CDR3 sequence: CSASPVLADTDTQYF. Here the CDR3 DNA reads TGCAGTGCTAGCCCCGTACTAGCGGACACAGATACGCAGTATTTT.

Details on this clonotype: A read error is possible here, since a much larger clone lies one base away. The chain has TRBV18 and TRBJ2-7; 7 nucleotides agree with TRBD2. Germline trimming cut 6 bases from V and 3 bases from J; bases unmatched to any gene: 5. This CDR3 has 13 amino acids. In germline, CDR1 is KGHSH, CDR2 LQKENI. CDR3 DNA sequence: TGTGCCAGCTCGCGGGGGATAGGCTACGAGCAGTACTTC. Protein product: CASSRGIGYEQYF.

The chain joins TRBV11-1 to TRBJ2-2; TRBD2 matches 11 bases. This CDR3 is 18 amino acids long. Per the germline V gene, CDR1 is SGHAT and CDR2 is FQDESV (reference sequence). After removal of 3 bases from V and 1 base from J, the junction contained 7 bases not matched to a gene. CDR3 loop: CASSFATGLAGNTGELFF. CDR3 DNA sequence: TGTGCCAGCAGCTTTGCCACCGGACTAGCGGGGAACACCGGGGAGCTGTTTTTT.

The rearrangement links TRBV6-1 to TRBJ2-1, with D uncertain. The V and J ends lost 6 bases and 7 bases respectively, with 19 bases between them. Germline V gene data show CDR1 as MNHNS and CDR2 as SASEGT. The CDR3 has 15 amino acids. The CDR3 DNA is TGTGCCAGCAGGCGTGAAGGGAATATAGGAAATGAGCAGTTCTTC. This codes for CASRREGNIGNEQFF.

This clonotype was counted only a few times. The V and J genes are TRBV5-1 and TRBJ2-5; possibly TRBD1 for D (6 bases). The germline CDR1 and CDR2 sequences are SGHRS and YFSETQ. The CDR3 contains 14 residues. The V end was cut by 0 bases, the J end by 7 bases, with 13 bases between. In nucleotides, the CDR3 is TGCGCCAGCAGCTTGGGGGCCAGGGGCACGACCCAGTACTTC. Protein product: CASSLGARGTTQYF.